The 2 T cell receptor beta chains reported below all come from one sample, sequenced in a study of T cells in Graves' hyperthyroidism and ophthalmopathy. From RNA transcripts, TCR beta CDR3 regions were amplified. An initial round of RT-PCR targeting the TCR CDR3 relied on the HTBI primer set. Via MiXCR, TCRdb re-called the multiplex PCR reads, giving one row per CDR3 protein. Of fewer than 250,000 distinct CDR3 sequences detected, approximately 17% appear once; the ten largest clones hold approximately 50%. Input material: blood. These receptors were taken from a man aged 50-60 years with Graves' hyperthyroidism.

In the case of this clonotype: A much larger clone differs by one base, so this may be a read error. The gene calls are TRBV27 and TRBJ2-7, with a weak D call TRBD2 (5 bases). This CDR3 is built from 13 residues. Per the germline V gene, CDR1 is MNHEY and CDR2 is SMNVEV (reference sequence). The CDR3 DNA reads TGTGCCAGCAGTTTGGGCGGGCTCTACGGGCAGTACTTC. This sequence encodes CASSLGGLYGQYF.

The sample holds many counts of this clonotype. The chain recombines TRBV7-2 with TRBJ2-5; 11 bases fit TRBD2. The CDR3 has 16 amino acids. V dropped 5 bases and J dropped 0; count of bases not matched to a gene: 5. Germline V gene data show CDR1 as SGHTA and CDR2 as FQGNSA. Here the CDR3 DNA reads TGTGCCAGCAGCACCGGACTAGCGGGTAACCAAGAGACCCAGTACTTC. This sequence encodes CASSTGLAGNQETQYF.